This TCR beta chain was sequenced in a study of OX40 agonist ivuxolimab in advanced cancers. Germline CDR1 and CDR2: SGHRS and YFSETQ. Trimming took 4 bases from V and 2 from J, leaving 12 bases between them. The CDR3 spans 14 residues. Clones were sequenced by immunoSEQ multiplex PCR, and TCRdb holds only the in-frame ones, with some missing. The sample records approximately 70,000 clones, approximately 91% being singletons. This sample comprised CD4+ or CD8+ T cells sorted from blood, obtained in a trial of the OX40 agonist ivuxolimab. The chain carries TRBV5-1 and TRBJ2-5; tentative D call: TRBD2 (5 bases). The origin of this receptor is an adult with an advanced solid tumor such as melanoma, head and neck, liver or kidney cancer. The CDR3 loop is CASSTGRDQETQYF. CDR3 DNA sequence: TGCGCCAGCAGCACCGGACGGGATCAAGAGACCCAGTACTTC. Filled out from reference TRBV5-1 and TRBJ2-5, the complete variable domain reads KAGVTQTPRYLIKTRGQQVTLSCSPISGHRSVSWYQQTPGQGLQFLFEYFSETQRNKGNFPGRFSGRQFSNSRSEMNVSTLELGDSALYLCASSTGRDQETQYFGPGTRLLVL.